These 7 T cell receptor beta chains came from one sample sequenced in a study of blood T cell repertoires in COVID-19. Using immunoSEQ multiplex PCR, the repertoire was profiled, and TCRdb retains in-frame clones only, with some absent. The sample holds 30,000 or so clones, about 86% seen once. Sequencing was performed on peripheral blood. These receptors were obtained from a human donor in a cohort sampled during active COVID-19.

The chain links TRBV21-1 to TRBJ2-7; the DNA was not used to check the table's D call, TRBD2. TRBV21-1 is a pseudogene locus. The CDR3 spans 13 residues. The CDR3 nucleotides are TGTGCCCCTGGGGGGGGGTCCTCCTACGAGCAGTACTTC. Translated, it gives CAPGGGSSYEQYF.

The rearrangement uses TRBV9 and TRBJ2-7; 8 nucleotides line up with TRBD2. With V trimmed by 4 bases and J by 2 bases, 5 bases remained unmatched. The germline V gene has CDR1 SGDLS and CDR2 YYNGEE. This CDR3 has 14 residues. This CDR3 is CASSLSGGPYEQYF. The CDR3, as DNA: TGTGCCAGCAGCCTAAGCGGGGGCCCCTACGAGCAGTACTTC. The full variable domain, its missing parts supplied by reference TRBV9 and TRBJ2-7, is DSGVTQTPKHLITATGQRVTLRCSPRSGDLSVYWYQQSLDQGLQFLIQYYNGEERAKGNILERFSAQQFPDLHSELNLSSLELGDSALYFCASSLSGGPYEQYFGPGTRLTVT.

CDR3: CASSQVTSGGRDTQYF. Here the CDR3 DNA reads TGTGCCAGCAGCCAAGTGACCAGCGGGGGGAGGGATACGCAGTATTTT. V is TRBV3-1 (or the pseudogene TRBV3-2) and J is TRBJ2-3; TRBD2 matches 9 bases. This CDR3 is built from 16 residues. Unmatched junction bases numbered 8, after V lost 1 base and J lost 6 bases. From germline, CDR1 is LGHDT and CDR2 YNNKEL (reference sequence).

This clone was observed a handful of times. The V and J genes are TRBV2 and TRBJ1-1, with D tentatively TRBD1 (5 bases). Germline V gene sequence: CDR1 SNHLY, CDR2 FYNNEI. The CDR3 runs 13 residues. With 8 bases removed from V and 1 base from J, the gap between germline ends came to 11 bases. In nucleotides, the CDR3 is TGTGCCAGCCGAGGACAACCGAACACTGAAGCTTTCTTT. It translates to CASRGQPNTEAFF.

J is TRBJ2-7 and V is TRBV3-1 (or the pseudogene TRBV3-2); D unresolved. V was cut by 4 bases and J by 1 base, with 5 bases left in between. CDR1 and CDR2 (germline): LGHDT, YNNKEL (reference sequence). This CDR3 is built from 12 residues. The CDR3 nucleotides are TGTGCCAGCAGCCGTCGTTCCTACGAGCAGTACTTC. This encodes CASSRRSYEQYF.

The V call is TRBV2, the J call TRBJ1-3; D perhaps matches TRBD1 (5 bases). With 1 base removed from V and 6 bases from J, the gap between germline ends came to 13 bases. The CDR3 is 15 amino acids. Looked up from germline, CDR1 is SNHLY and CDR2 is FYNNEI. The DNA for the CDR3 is TGTGCCAGCAGTGAAGGGGGCCAACGAGCAAACACCATATATTTT. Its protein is CASSEGGQRANTIYF.

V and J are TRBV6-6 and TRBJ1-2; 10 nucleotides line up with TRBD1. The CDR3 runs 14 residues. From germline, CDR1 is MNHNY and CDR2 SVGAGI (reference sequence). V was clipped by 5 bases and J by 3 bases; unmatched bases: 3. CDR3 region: CASSRTGGDYGYTF. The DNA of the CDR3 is TGTGCCAGCAGTCGGACAGGGGGAGACTATGGCTACACCTTC.